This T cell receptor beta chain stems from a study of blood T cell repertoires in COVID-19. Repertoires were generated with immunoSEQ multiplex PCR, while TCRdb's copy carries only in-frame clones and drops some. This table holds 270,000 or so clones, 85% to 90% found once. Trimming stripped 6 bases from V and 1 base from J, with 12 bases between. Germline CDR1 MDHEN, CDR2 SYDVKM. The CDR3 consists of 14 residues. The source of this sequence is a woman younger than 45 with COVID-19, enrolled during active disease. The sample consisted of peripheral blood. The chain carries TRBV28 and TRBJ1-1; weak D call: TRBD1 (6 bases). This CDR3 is CASSQWGPNTEAFF. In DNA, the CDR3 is TGTGCCAGCAGCCAGTGGGGGCCGAACACTGAAGCTTTCTTT.